Shown below are 12 T cell receptor beta chains from a single sample sequenced in a study of OX40 agonist ivuxolimab in advanced cancers. Using immunoSEQ multiplex PCR, the repertoire was profiled, and TCRdb retains in-frame clones only, with some absent. This sample has 60,000 to 75,000 clones, with approximately 86% found just once. This specimen consisted of CD4+ or CD8+ T cells sorted from blood, obtained in a trial of the OX40 agonist ivuxolimab. The receptor source for this set is an adult with an advanced solid tumor such as melanoma, head and neck, liver or kidney cancer.

CDR3 DNA: TGTGCCAGCAGGGAGGAGGGGGCGCATGAAAAACTGTTTTTT. Its translation: CASREEGAHEKLFF. The chain carries TRBV27 and TRBJ1-4, with TRBD1 matching 7 bases. Germline V gene sequence: CDR1 MNHEY, CDR2 SMNVEV (reference sequence). The CDR3 runs to 14 residues. V trimming: 6 bases; J trimming: 6 bases; junction bases outside the gene matches: 7.

The chain is built from TRBV28 and TRBJ2-7; 7 bases align to TRBD2. The CDR3 length is 14 residues. V lost 3 bases, J lost 1 base, and 3 bases stayed unmatched. Germline V gives CDR1 MDHEN, CDR2 SYDVKM. CDR3 amino acids: CASSFPGGSYEQYF. The CDR3 DNA follows: TGTGCCAGCAGTTTCCCCGGGGGGTCCTACGAGCAGTACTTC.

The chain joins TRBV28 to TRBJ2-6; weak D call: TRBD1 (5 bases). The CDR3 contains 15 residues. Per germline, CDR1 MDHEN and CDR2 SYDVKM. The V gene lost 5 bases and the J gene lost 0 bases, with 8 bases spanning the gap. Written as DNA, the CDR3 is TGTGCCAGCAGTCGAGACAGCTCTGGGGCCAACGTCCTGACTTTC. Protein product: CASSRDSSGANVLTF.

This clone was detected only a few times. The chain joins TRBV18 to TRBJ2-5, with a possible D match to TRBD1 (6 bases). Trimming pared 3 bases from V and 4 bases from J, leaving 12 bases between. There are 14 residues in the CDR3. Per germline, CDR1 KGHSH and CDR2 LQKENI. CDR3 DNA: TGTGCCAGCTCACCGTTCCTAGGGGGAGAGACCCAGTACTTC. This codes for CASSPFLGGETQYF.

The rearrangement joins TRBV28 to TRBJ1-2; TRBD1 matches at 7 bases. Germline assignment: CDR1 MDHEN and CDR2 SYDVKM. V lost 4 bases, J lost 4 bases, and 9 bases stayed unmatched. This CDR3 comprises 15 residues. In nucleotides, the CDR3 is TGTGCCAGCAGTTCGACAGGGCATCCGGGCTATGGCTACACCTTC. This translates into CASSSTGHPGYGYTF.

V gene TRBV11-3 combines with J gene TRBJ2-2, with 9 positions matching TRBD1. CDR3 length: 15 amino acids. Looked up from germline, CDR1 is SGHNT and CDR2 is YENEEA. J lost 10 bases, V lost 5 bases, and 11 bases had no gene match. The CDR3 region is CASSRSRGQGSELFF. The DNA for the CDR3 is TGTGCCAGCAGCCGATCGAGGGGACAGGGCTCGGAGCTGTTTTTT.

This clone is termed medium-sized (0.01 to 0.1%). This specimen includes other DNA sequences encoding the same CDR3. The chain is built from TRBV7-9 and TRBJ1-1, with D possibly being TRBD1 (6 bases). Trimming removed 3 bases from V and 2 bases from J, with 13 bases in between. The germline V gene has CDR1 SEHNR and CDR2 FQNEAQ (reference sequence). The CDR3 totals 15 residues. The DNA for the CDR3 is TGTGCCAGCAGCTTGGGCGACAGGATTAACACTGAAGCTTTCTTT. Its translation is CASSLGDRINTEAFF.

The V call is TRBV4-3, the J call TRBJ2-2; D may be TRBD1 (6 bases). This CDR3 has 17 amino acids. The V gene's germline CDR1 is LGHNA and CDR2 YSLEER. V was pared by 0 bases and J by 3 bases, with 14 bases between. This CDR3 reads CASSQDPTGRYTGELFF. The CDR3 DNA reads TGCGCCAGCAGCCAAGATCCTACAGGGCGCTACACCGGGGAGCTGTTTTTT.

As to this clone: Other DNA sequences in the same sample also yield this CDR3. The chain uses TRBV7-9 and TRBJ2-5; D might be TRBD1 (6 bases). Germline V gives CDR1 SEHNR, CDR2 FQNEAQ (reference sequence). This CDR3 is 15 amino acids long. V lost 3 bases to trimming and J lost 1 base, with 12 bases between them. The CDR3 loop reads CASSLGQGTQETQYF. The CDR3 DNA sequence: TGTGCCAGCAGCTTGGGGCAGGGGACCCAAGAGACCCAGTACTTC.

A few counts support this clone. The chain recombines TRBV7-9 with TRBJ2-7, with D perhaps TRBD1 (6 bases). This CDR3 is 14 amino acids long. The germline gives CDR1 SEHNR, CDR2 FQNEAQ (reference sequence). The V gene lost 8 bases and the J gene lost 6 bases, with 20 bases spanning the gap. The chain's CDR3 is CASGEHIQGVEQYF. The CDR3 nucleotides are TGTGCCAGCGGTGAACACATACAGGGCGTCGAGCAGTACTTC.

V is TRBV29-1 and J is TRBJ1-1; D not resolved. Trimming took 6 bases from V and 1 from J, leaving 12 bases between them. This CDR3 is built from 13 residues. Germline lookup yields CDR1 SQVTM and CDR2 ANQGSEA. The CDR3 protein is CSVKTITNTEAFF. DNA for the CDR3: TGCAGCGTCAAGACCATAACGAACACTGAAGCTTTCTTT.

This clone is a singleton in its sample. The CDR3 reads CASSRTADSNQPQHF. CDR3 sequence (DNA): TGTGCCAGTAGTAGAACTGCGGATAGCAATCAGCCCCAGCATTTT. The gene calls are TRBV19 and TRBJ1-5; D unresolved. Germline CDR1 reads LNHDA; CDR2 reads SQIVND (reference sequence). Trimming took 4 bases from V and 0 from J, leaving 10 bases between them. This CDR3 comprises 15 residues.